This is a list of T cell receptor beta chains from one sample in a study of early T cells in non-severe SARS-CoV-2 infection. Using its own MiXCR run on the 5' RACE reads, TCRdb lists one record per CDR3 protein. The repertoire holds about 49,000 distinct CDR3 sequences, with approximately 12% as singletons. The material sequenced was whole blood. These receptors all come from an adult who was a healthcare worker with PCR-confirmed SARS-CoV-2 infection or an uninfected control (not recorded which). CDR3s include the opening cysteine and the closing phenylalanine or tryptophan. A D gene is named only where the DNA matches it firmly. Expanded clones are given a class, and other clones once, few, many or no size at all.

j_call d_call v_call clone_size cdr3_aa cdr3_nt
TRBJ2-7 TRBD1 TRBV29-1 few CSVDRQGDAYEQYF TGCAGCGTTGATCGACAGGGGGATGCCTACGAGCAGTACTTC
TRBJ2-3 . TRBV7-8 many CATNSGGASTDTQYF TGTGCCACCAATTCTGGGGGGGCTAGCACAGATACGCAGTATTTT
TRBJ2-1 TRBD2 TRBV6-2/TRBV6-3 few CASSHPASGREGFF TGTGCCAGCAGTCACCCGGCTAGCGGGAGGGAGGGTTTCTTC
TRBJ2-3 . TRBV19 few CASSMAAGRTDTQYF TGTGCCAGTAGTATGGCGGCAGGTCGCACAGATACGCAGTATTTT
TRBJ2-6 . TRBV4-1 many CASSLGRANVLTF TGCGCCAGCAGTCTCGGCAGGGCCAACGTCCTGACTTTC
TRBJ2-1 TRBD2 TRBV3-1 few CASRPSTTSGGGVSRF TGTGCCAGCAGACCGTCGACGACTAGCGGGGGTGGAGTGTCACGTTTC
TRBJ2-5 TRBD2 TRBV27 few CASSYQGGKTQYF TGTGCCAGCAGTTATCAGGGAGGGAAGACCCAGTACTTC
TRBJ2-7 TRBD2 TRBV6-2/TRBV6-3 . CAPEGLARGYEQYF TGTGCCCCGGAGGGACTAGCGCGAGGCTACGAGCAGTACTTC
TRBJ2-1 . TRBV7-2 . CASSLDGAEYNEQFF TGTGCCAGCAGCTTAGATGGGGCGGAATACAATGAGCAGTTCTTC
TRBJ1-4 TRBD1 TRBV5-1 few CASSWQGAATNEKLFF TGCGCCAGCAGCTGGCAGGGGGCGGCAACTAATGAAAAACTGTTTTTT
TRBJ1-4 . TRBV7-2 once CASSSPGHHNEKLFF TGTGCCAGCAGCAGCCCGGGACACCATAATGAAAAACTGTTTTTT
TRBJ1-3 . TRBV7-2 few CASSLVRGAGNTIYF TGTGCCAGCAGCTTAGTGCGGGGGGCTGGAAACACCATATATTTT
TRBJ2-7 . TRBV19 few CASSIGRRPSYEQYF TGTGCCAGTAGTATAGGACGCCGACCCTCCTACGAGCAGTACTTC
TRBJ2-7 . TRBV11-2 few CASSPDSPSEYF TGTGCCAGCAGCCCAGACAGTCCATCGGAGTACTTC
TRBJ1-6 . TRBV4-2 few CASSQEGNSPLHF TGTGCCAGCAGCCAAGAGGGGAATTCACCCCTCCACTTT
TRBJ2-3 TRBD2 TRBV6-2/TRBV6-3 medium-sized CASRPGLAGGITDTQYF TGTGCCAGCAGGCCGGGACTAGCGGGAGGGATCACAGATACGCAGTATTTT
TRBJ1-5 . TRBV7-6 . CASSLGSQRGNQPQHF TGTGCCAGCAGCTTAGGAAGTCAGAGAGGCAATCAGCCCCAGCATTTT
TRBJ1-1 . TRBV7-2 few CASSPGRAGTEAFF TGTGCCAGCAGCCCCGGCAGGGCGGGGACTGAAGCTTTCTTT
TRBJ2-7 TRBD1 TRBV7-8 many CASSPTGAGEQYF TGTGCCAGCAGCCCGACAGGGGCTGGCGAGCAGTACTTC
TRBJ2-5 . TRBV5-1 few CVSSLESSQETQYF TGCGTCAGCAGCTTGGAGAGCAGTCAAGAGACCCAGTACTTC
TRBJ1-5 . TRBV20-1 many CSARVAGGGQPQHF TGCAGTGCTAGGGTAGCGGGGGGAGGACAGCCCCAGCATTTT
TRBJ2-5 . TRBV5-1 . CASANYGGETQYF TGCGCCAGCGCTAACTACGGGGGAGAGACCCAGTACTTC
TRBJ1-5 . TRBV28 . CASSFRDSNQPQHF TGTGCCAGCAGTTTTCGGGATAGCAATCAGCCCCAGCATTTT
TRBJ2-3 . TRBV29-1 many CSAQVSTSTDTQYF TGCAGCGCCCAAGTCTCCACTAGCACAGATACGCAGTATTTT
TRBJ2-3 . TRBV29-1 . CSVGGGTDTQYF TGCAGCGTTGGGGGAGGAACAGATACGCAGTATTTT
TRBJ1-1 TRBD1 TRBV7-6 . CASSFRQGATRTEAFF TGTGCCAGCAGCTTCAGACAGGGCGCAACCCGCACTGAAGCTTTCTTT
TRBJ1-3 . TRBV9 few CASSPVRHSGNTIYF TGTGCCAGCAGCCCCGTGAGACACTCTGGAAACACCATATATTTT
TRBJ2-2 . TRBV29-1 many CSVVSTLNTGELFF TGCAGCGTTGTAAGCACCCTGAACACCGGGGAGCTGTTTTTT
TRBJ2-7 TRBD1 TRBV4-1 few CASSQLDRDAYEQYF TGCGCCAGCAGCCAACTGGACAGGGACGCCTACGAGCAGTACTTC
TRBJ1-2 . TRBV6-2/TRBV6-3 few CASSYSTSRGYTF TGTGCCAGCAGTTACTCGACGTCCCGTGGCTACACCTTC
TRBJ2-3 TRBD2 TRBV7-3 many CASSLLAGGPDTQYF TGTGCCAGCAGCTTACTAGCGGGAGGGCCAGATACGCAGTATTTT
TRBJ2-3 . TRBV6-1 many CASSALLGTDTQYF TGTGCCAGCAGTGCCCTACTAGGCACAGATACGCAGTATTTT
TRBJ2-1 TRBD2 TRBV9 few CASSVASGGANEQFF TGTGCCAGCAGCGTAGCTAGCGGGGGGGCTAATGAGCAGTTCTTC
TRBJ1-2 . TRBV14 . CASSQDWTAPNYGYTF TGTGCCAGCAGCCAAGATTGGACAGCCCCTAACTATGGCTACACCTTC
TRBJ2-5 . TRBV20-1 many CSAPQVRGQETQYF TGCAGTGCTCCACAGGTTAGGGGCCAAGAGACCCAGTACTTC
TRBJ1-1 . TRBV7-3 . CASSLKPGWSEAFF TGTGCCAGCAGCTTAAAGCCAGGGTGGTCTGAAGCTTTCTTT
TRBJ2-7 . TRBV6-4 once CASSEQNYEQYF TGTGCCAGCAGTGAGCAGAACTACGAGCAGTACTTC